The 16 T cell receptor beta chains below all came from one sample that was sequenced in a study of control samples from healthy donors and cancer patients. Method: immunoSEQ multiplex PCR; TCRdb's copy keeps in-frame clones and lacks some. The sample yields under 450,000 clones, about 93% seen once. Sequences were obtained from PBMCs. Source of these receptors: a man between 40 and 49 years old with head and neck cancer.

The CDR3 reads CASSPPEPDTEAFF. DNA of the CDR3: TGTGCCAGCAGTCCTCCCGAACCTGACACTGAAGCTTTCTTT. The chain combines TRBV28 with TRBJ1-1; D uncertain. Germline CDR1 reads MDHEN; CDR2 reads SYDVKM. Trimming took 5 bases from V and 3 from J, leaving 13 bases between them. This CDR3 region has 14 residues.

This clone was observed a single time. The rearrangement links TRBV7-2 to TRBJ1-1; 12 nucleotides match TRBD1. The CDR3 is 14 residues long. The germline gives CDR1 SGHTA, CDR2 FQGNSA. Trimming removed 5 bases from V and 7 bases from J; junction bases left unmatched: 5. The CDR3 here is CASSPRDRGREAFF. The CDR3 DNA reads TGTGCCAGCAGCCCCCGGGACAGGGGGCGTGAAGCTTTCTTT.

V usage is TRBV28 and J usage is TRBJ2-1; 8 positions agree with TRBD1. Germline assignment: CDR1 MDHEN and CDR2 SYDVKM. The CDR3 runs 16 residues. V gave up 8 bases and J gave up 0 bases; unmatched junction bases: 9. The CDR3 sequence is CASLRTGRSSYNEQFF. The CDR3 DNA reads as TGTGCCAGCCTCCGGACAGGGAGAAGCTCCTACAATGAGCAGTTCTTC. Full variable domain (remainder filled in from reference TRBV28 and TRBJ2-1): DVKVTQSSRYLVKRTGEKVFLECVQDMDHENMFWYRQDPGLGLRLIYFSYDVKMKEKGDIPEGYSVSREKKERFSLILESASTNQTSMYLCASLRTGRSSYNEQFFGPGTRLTVL.

In DNA, the CDR3 is TGTGCCAGCAGAAGAACAGGGGGCGTCAGAGCTTTCTTT. Protein product: CASRRTGGVRAFF. This chain uses TRBV27 with TRBJ1-1, with TRBD1 matching 9 bases. The germline V gene encodes CDR1 MNHEY and CDR2 SMNVEV (reference sequence). Losses at the gene ends were 6 bases for V and 10 bases for J; bases not matched to a gene: 9. The CDR3 has 13 residues.

The gene calls are TRBV28 and TRBJ2-7; D uncertain. The CDR3 contains 13 residues. The V gene lost 3 bases and the J gene lost 1 base, with 7 bases spanning the gap. Germline V gives CDR1 MDHEN, CDR2 SYDVKM. Here the CDR3 reads CASSFGFSYEQYF. CDR3 DNA: TGTGCCAGCAGTTTCGGATTTTCCTACGAGCAGTACTTC.

The gene calls are TRBV15 and TRBJ1-6; no firm D call. The length of the CDR3 is 17 residues. Germline V lookup: CDR1 LNHNV, CDR2 YYDKDF (reference sequence). Trimming took off 0 bases at V and 8 bases at J, with 17 bases between the two ends. The CDR3 nucleotides are TGTGCCACCAGCAGAGATTTGCCGGAGAGGAGTCATTCACCCCTCCACTTT. Translated: CATSRDLPERSHSPLHF.

The chain links TRBV9 to TRBJ2-1; D not certain. The CDR3 consists of 12 residues. Germline V CDR1 and CDR2: SGDLS, YYNGEE. V lost 4 bases and J 3 bases, leaving 5 bases between the germline ends. DNA for the CDR3: TGTGCCAGCAGCACAAACTACAATGAGCAGTTCTTC. Its protein is CASSTNYNEQFF.

V gene TRBV19 combines with J gene TRBJ2-6; D is undetermined. Germline assignment: CDR1 LNHDA and CDR2 SQIVND (reference sequence). V was clipped by 7 bases and J by 4 bases, with 5 bases between them. The CDR3 is 12 residues long. The CDR3 protein is CASISGANVLTF. In nucleotides, the CDR3 is TGTGCCAGTATTTCGGGGGCCAACGTCCTGACTTTC.

The chain is built from TRBV29-1 and TRBJ2-7; a possible D gene is TRBD2 (6 bases). V was clipped by 3 bases and J by 6 bases, with 21 bases between them. CDR1 SQVTM and CDR2 ANQGSEA come from the germline V gene. This CDR3 region has 15 residues. This CDR3 reads CSVEGRVGGKVEQYF. For the CDR3, the DNA is TGCAGCGTTGAGGGCCGGGTAGGAGGGAAGGTCGAGCAGTACTTC.

The rearrangement joins TRBV11-2 to TRBJ2-1; D may be TRBD1 or TRBD2 (6 bases each). Germline V lookup: CDR1 SGHAT, CDR2 FQNNGV. This CDR3 has 14 amino acids. The ends were cut back, 0 bases at V and 9 bases at J, with 12 bases in the middle. In DNA, the CDR3 is TGTGCCAGCAGCTTAGATCGTGAGGGGGGTGAGCAGTTCTTC. Its translation is CASSLDREGGEQFF.

The chain joins TRBV20-1 to TRBJ1-6; D is perhaps TRBD1 (5 bases). CDR1 is DFQATT and CDR2 is SNEGSKA in the germline V gene (reference sequence). Trimming took 3 bases from V and 7 from J, leaving 22 bases between them. There are 17 residues in the CDR3. CDR3 protein: CSASATGAFLSNSPLHF. The CDR3 DNA sequence: TGCAGTGCTAGTGCTACCGGGGCCTTTCTATCAAATTCACCCCTCCACTTT.

The rearrangement links TRBV7-9 to TRBJ1-4, with D possibly TRBD1 on 5 matching bases. Germline lookup yields CDR1 SEHNR and CDR2 FQNEAQ (reference sequence). V shed 3 bases and J shed 3 bases, with 8 bases lying between them. The CDR3 is made up of 14 amino acids. CDR3 sequence reads: CASSFEQANEKLFF. As DNA, the CDR3 is TGTGCCAGCAGCTTTGAACAGGCTAATGAAAAACTGTTTTTT. Supplemented by reference TRBV7-9 and TRBJ1-4, the full variable domain reads DTGVSQNPRHKITKRGQNVTFRCDPISEHNRLYWYRQTLGQGPEFLTYFQNEAQLEKSRLLSDRFSAERPKGSFSTLEIQRTEQGDSAMYLCASSFEQANEKLFFGSGTQLSVL.

The chain is built from TRBV7-6 and TRBJ2-2; 9 bases match TRBD1. V lost 5 bases and J lost 3; bases outside the gene matches: 13. This CDR3 region has 18 residues. The V gene's germline CDR1 is SGHVS and CDR2 FNYEAQ. This CDR3 reads CASSRIYRGRGDTGELFF. The CDR3 DNA follows: TGTGCCAGCAGCCGCATTTACAGGGGGCGCGGGGACACCGGGGAGCTGTTTTTT.

This chain links TRBV28 with TRBJ2-3; tentatively, D is TRBD1 (7 bases). Germline CDR1 is MDHEN and CDR2 is SYDVKM. The CDR3 consists of 12 residues. V gave up 2 bases and J gave up 10 bases, with 10 bases separating them. This CDR3 reads CASSLLRGAQYF. The CDR3 DNA follows: TGTGCCAGCAGTTTACTCAGGGGGGCGCAGTATTTT.

V gene TRBV18 combines with J gene TRBJ1-2, with D possibly being TRBD1 (5 bases). The V and J ends lost 3 bases and 4 bases respectively, with 9 bases between them. From germline, CDR1 is KGHSH and CDR2 LQKENI. CDR3 length equals 13 residues. The CDR3 here is CASSPGVGYGYTF. CDR3 DNA sequence: TGTGCCAGCTCACCGGGGGTAGGCTATGGCTACACCTTC.

The rearrangement links TRBV19 to TRBJ2-3; TRBD1 matches 10 bases. Germline-derived CDR1 and CDR2 are LNHDA and SQIVND (reference sequence). The junction had 8 bases not matched to a gene; V was cut back by 8 bases and J by 6 bases. The CDR3 covers 14 residues. CDR3 nucleotides: TGTGCCAGTTCCTCTCGACAGGGGGCGGATACGCAGTATTTT. Amino acid sequence: CASSSRQGADTQYF.